The 25 T cell receptor beta chains given below trace back to one sample, sequenced in a study of tumor and adjacent non-tumor tissue in lung cancer. The library came from three nested PCR rounds adapted from ARM-PCR protocols. One entry per CDR3 protein results from TCRdb running MiXCR on the multiplex PCR reads. This table holds about 200,000 distinct CDR3 sequences, over 55% found once. The template was RNA from unsorted bulk tissue. The sample taken for sequencing was lung tumor tissue. The receptor set was obtained from a man aged 55 to 70 with non-small cell lung cancer.

This clonotype was observed a handful of times. The gene calls are TRBV4-1 and TRBJ1-2; weak D call: TRBD1 (6 bases). The CDR3 runs to 14 residues. The germline gives CDR1 MGHRA, CDR2 YSYEKL. V was trimmed by 7 bases and J by 8 bases, leaving 20 bases between them. Here the CDR3 DNA reads TGCGCCAGCAACCCGGACAGAACCTCTTTCGGCTACACCTTC. Residues: CASNPDRTSFGYTF.

In regard to this clonotype: Sequence at one end of the junction differs from germline and may be a read error. The CDR3 DNA reads as TGTACCAGCAGCCCAGGTGTTGGAGCTTTCTTT. It encodes CTSSPGVGAFF. The chain links TRBV7-9 to TRBJ1-1; D uncertain. Germline V gene sequence: CDR1 SEHNR, CDR2 FQNEAQ (reference sequence). The CDR3 is 11 amino acids.

A note on this clonotype: In this CDR3 the conserved last residue, phenylalanine or tryptophan, is missing, so a read error is likely. The gene calls are TRBV20-1 and TRBJ2-3; D may be TRBD2 (6 bases). Per germline, CDR1 DFQATT and CDR2 SNEGSKA (reference sequence). V was shortened by 6 bases and J by 10 bases, with 14 bases between the two germline ends. CDR3 length: 11 amino acids. The CDR3 sequence is CSAPPGVAQYL. For the CDR3, the DNA is TGCAGTGCCCCGCCGGGGGTCGCGCAGTATTTG.

This clonotype was seen many times. The chain is built from TRBV20-1 and TRBJ2-7, with 7 bases matching TRBD1. The CDR3 totals 12 residues. From germline, CDR1 is DFQATT and CDR2 SNEGSKA (reference sequence). The V gene end was trimmed by 6 bases and the J gene end by 5 bases; junction bases not matched to a gene: 7. The DNA of the CDR3 is TGCAGTGCCCCGTGGACAGGACACGAGCAGTACTTC. Protein sequence: CSAPWTGHEQYF.

About this clonotype: A read error may be the cause here, since a much bigger clone is one base away. The V and J genes are TRBV29-1 and TRBJ2-3; 7 bases are shared with TRBD1. Germline CDR1 and CDR2: SQVTM and ANQGSEA. Trimming took 7 bases from V and 6 from J; bases not matched to a gene: 13. This CDR3 contains 14 residues. The CDR3 coding sequence is TGCAGCGCCGACACGGGACAGAGATCGGATACGCAGTATTTT. Its protein product is CSADTGQRSDTQYF.

The V and J genes are TRBV11-1 and TRBJ1-2; D remains ambiguous. Germline V gene lookup returns CDR1 SGHAT and CDR2 FQDESV (reference sequence). Deletions cut 9 bases from V and 8 bases from J, with 13 bases between. This CDR3 is built from 11 residues. CDR3 in amino acids: CASRLAWGYTF. CDR3 DNA: TGTGCCAGTAGATTGGCGTGGGGCTACACCTTC. Using reference TRBV11-1 and TRBJ1-2 for the parts outside the CDR3, the full variable domain is EAEVAQSPRYKITEKSQAVAFWCDPISGHATLYWYRQILGQGPELLVQFQDESVVDDSQLPKDRFSAERLKGVDSTLKIQPAELGDSAMYLCASRLAWGYTFGSGTRLTVV.

This clonotype has only a few counts. The chain has TRBV6-5 and TRBJ2-3; possibly TRBD1 for D (6 bases). This CDR3 contains 14 residues. V dropped 11 bases and J dropped 4 bases, with 19 bases sitting between them. Per germline, CDR1 MNHEY and CDR2 SVGAGI. The CDR3, as DNA: TGTGCCGGACAGACAGAGACAACATCAGATACGCAGTATTTT. It is translated as CAGQTETTSDTQYF.

This clonotype has a single count. The CDR3 does not end in the conserved phenylalanine or tryptophan, so this is likely a read error. The rearrangement joins TRBV6-2 or TRBV6-3 to TRBJ1-2, with D maybe TRBD1 (5 bases). Trimming cost V 4 bases and J 8 bases, with 17 bases left between them. The CDR3 length is 14 residues. CDR1 is MNHEY, CDR2 SVGEGT, per germline. CDR3 residues: CASSSTRQGPGYTL. CDR3 nucleotides: TGTGCCAGCAGTTCAACCCGGCAGGGACCAGGCTACACCCTC.

A single count supports this clonotype. The J gene is TRBJ2-2, the V gene TRBV20-1; D possibly corresponds to TRBD1 (5 bases). Germline V gives CDR1 DFQATT, CDR2 SNEGSKA (reference sequence). V was trimmed by 6 bases and J by 3 bases, leaving 20 bases between them. The CDR3 loop spans 16 amino acids. CDR3 DNA sequence: TGCAGTGCCCCAACTATCCAGGGTTCGGACACCGGGGAGCTGTTTTTT. This sequence encodes CSAPTIQGSDTGELFF.

This clonotype was observed a handful of times. The rearrangement joins TRBV29-1 to TRBJ2-1; no clear D. CDR1 and CDR2 from the germline V gene are SQVTM and ANQGSEA. CDR3 length equals 12 residues. Trimming stripped 7 bases from V and 4 bases from J, with 11 bases between. CDR3 region: CSARSQYNEQFF. The CDR3 DNA reads TGCAGCGCCCGGTCCCAGTACAATGAGCAGTTCTTC.

In regard to this clonotype: Compared with germline, one end of the junction differs, possibly owing to a read error. The genes are TRBV29-1 and TRBJ2-1; TRBD1 or TRBD2 may be the D gene (5 bases each). CDR1 is SQVTM and CDR2 is ANQGSEA in the germline V gene. This CDR3 region has 15 residues. The DNA of the CDR3 is TGCAACGTTGGAGGAGGTGAAGGGATGCTGACAGTTCCGTTCTTC. It codes for CNVGGGEGMLTVPFF.

The sample holds many counts of this clonotype. The chain recombines TRBV6-5 with TRBJ1-4; 10 bases match TRBD1. The CDR3 is 17 amino acids. The V and J ends lost 6 bases and 4 bases, in that order; junction bases with no gene match: 11. Germline V gene sequence: CDR1 MNHEY, CDR2 SVGAGI. The CDR3: CASSPGTGAPFNEKLFF. The CDR3 nucleotides are TGTGCCAGCAGCCCCGGGACAGGGGCTCCATTTAATGAAAAACTGTTTTTT.

The chain joins TRBV29-1 to TRBJ2-5; no reliable D call. V was shortened by 7 bases and J by 0 bases, with 12 bases between the two germline ends. This CDR3 contains 13 residues. Germline V lookup: CDR1 SQVTM, CDR2 ANQGSEA. CDR3 nucleotide sequence: TGCAGCGCCATTGACACCTACCAAGAGACCCAGTACTTC. Its protein product is CSAIDTYQETQYF.

This clonotype was counted a few times. The rearrangement links TRBV20-1 to TRBJ1-5; D remains ambiguous. Germline V gene lookup returns CDR1 DFQATT and CDR2 SNEGSKA (reference sequence). Trimming pared 2 bases from V and 1 base from J, leaving 9 bases between. The CDR3 has 14 amino acids. CDR3 residues: CSARQTNSNQPQHF. The CDR3 bases are TGCAGTGCTAGACAGACCAACAGCAATCAGCCCCAGCATTTT.

This clonotype has only a few counts. The chain employs TRBV20-1 and TRBJ2-3; D is unresolved. Between the trimmed V and J ends, which lost 6 bases and 1 base, there was a span of 23 bases. Per germline, CDR1 DFQATT and CDR2 SNEGSKA (reference sequence). CDR3 size: 17 residues. CDR3 region: CSAPPLSTAGGTDTQYF. In DNA form, the CDR3 reads TGCAGTGCCCCGCCGCTATCCACCGCCGGAGGCACAGATACGCAGTATTTT.

This chain links TRBV11-2 with TRBJ2-7; a weak D match, TRBD1 (6 bases). CDR3 length equals 15 residues. Looked up from germline, CDR1 is SGHAT and CDR2 is FQNNGV. Trimming took off 5 bases at V and 6 bases at J, with 20 bases between the two ends. CDR3 in DNA: TGTGCCAGCAGCCGATACGGGACAAGGGGATTCGAGCAGTACTTC. Translating it yields CASSRYGTRGFEQYF. The full variable domain, completed using reference TRBV11-2 and TRBJ2-7, is EAGVAQSPRYKIIEKRQSVAFWCNPISGHATLYWYQQILGQGPKLLIQFQNNGVVDDSQLPKDRFSAERLKGVDSTLKIQPAKLEDSAVYLCASSRYGTRGFEQYFGPGTRLTVT.

This clonotype has at least ten counts. The chain joins TRBV12-3 or TRBV12-4 to TRBJ2-3, with D perhaps TRBD1 (6 bases). V lost 5 bases and J lost 4, with 16 bases in between. The CDR3 length is 15 residues. CDR3 loop: CASSAYRDSADTQYF. CDR3 sequence (DNA): TGTGCCAGCAGTGCCTACAGGGATTCCGCAGATACGCAGTATTTT.

This CDR3 reads CASSKPGQGTNEQFF. The DNA for the CDR3 is TGTGCCAGCAGTAAACCGGGACAGGGGACCAATGAGCAGTTCTTC. The rearrangement uses TRBV6-2 or TRBV6-3 and TRBJ2-1; 10 nucleotides align to TRBD1. This CDR3 region has 15 residues. CDR1 is MNHEY and CDR2 is SVGEGT in the germline V gene. V was clipped by 5 bases and J by 6 bases; unmatched bases: 7.

Details on this clonotype: At one of its ends the junction is not consistent with the germline gene, which may arise from a read error. The chain couples TRBV5-6 to TRBJ2-1, with 7 positions matching TRBD2. The CDR3 length is 16 residues. The germline gives CDR1 SGHDT, CDR2 YYEEEE. The CDR3 spells CASSLGAGTSYNDQFF. The CDR3 DNA reads as TGTGCTAGCAGCTTGGGAGCGGGGACCTCCTACAATGACCAGTTCTTC.

About this clonotype: Since the CDR3 does not end with the conserved phenylalanine or tryptophan, this likely comes from a read error. This sequence joins TRBV4-1 and TRBJ1-2; D remains ambiguous. The V and J ends lost 0 bases and 5 bases respectively, with 7 bases between them. There are 13 residues in the CDR3. CDR1 is MGHRA, CDR2 YSYEKL, per germline. In DNA, the CDR3 is TGCGCCAGCAGCCAAGATACCAAATATGGCTACACCTAC. Protein sequence: CASSQDTKYGYTY.

As regards this clonotype: One end of the junction is discordant with germline, which a read error may explain. The chain uses TRBV11-3 and TRBJ2-1; D is unclear. This CDR3 is 14 amino acids long. Germline CDR1 SGHNT, CDR2 YENEEA. CDR3 coding DNA: TGTGCAAGCAGCTTAGAAGGGCCATACAATGAGCATTTCTTC. Translating it yields CASSLEGPYNEHFF.

This clonotype was picked up a small number of times. The CDR3 DNA reads TGCGCCAGCAGCTTGGATGGGACAGGAAATCAGCCCCAGCATTTT. The encoded protein is CASSLDGTGNQPQHF. V gene TRBV5-1 combines with J gene TRBJ1-5; 8 bases match TRBD1. V lost 0 bases and J lost 4; bases outside the gene matches: 3. Germline assignment: CDR1 SGHRS and CDR2 YFSETQ. This CDR3 spans 15 amino acids.

On this clonotype itself: At one boundary the junction diverges from the germline segment, which might be a read error. This chain links TRBV11-3 with TRBJ2-2, with 11 bases that match TRBD2. From germline, CDR1 is SGHNT and CDR2 YENEEA. This CDR3 spans 16 amino acids. The CDR3 loop reads CASSLTSGSGTGVLFF. CDR3 nucleotides: TGTGCGAGCAGCCTCACTAGCGGGAGTGGCACCGGGGTGCTGTTTTTT.

On this clonotype itself: The junction departs from the called germline gene at one end, perhaps through a read error. V gene TRBV11-1 combines with J gene TRBJ2-2; perhaps TRBD1 as D (5 bases). The CDR3 is 16 amino acids. Germline loops: CDR1 SGHAT, CDR2 FQDESV (reference sequence). The chain's CDR3 is CASSKNQGSYIWELFF. As DNA, the CDR3 is TGTGCAAGCAGCAAAAACCAGGGCTCCTACATCTGGGAGCTGTTTTTT.

As for this clonotype: The junction differs from germline at one of its ends, possibly a read error. This chain connects TRBV11-1 to TRBJ1-1; D perhaps matches TRBD1 (6 bases). Germline V CDR1 and CDR2: SGHAT, FQDESV (reference sequence). The CDR3 extends over 14 amino acids. The CDR3 reads CASSLEQGITKALF. The CDR3 coding sequence is TGTGCCAGCAGCTTAGAGCAGGGGATTACTAAAGCTTTATTT. Looking up the rest from reference TRBV11-1 and TRBJ1-1 gives the full variable domain: EAEVAQSPRYKITEKSQAVAFWCDPISGHATLYWYRQILGQGPELLVQFQDESVVDDSQLPKDRFSAERLKGVDSTLKIQPAELGDSAMYLCASSLEQGITKALFGQGTRLTVV.